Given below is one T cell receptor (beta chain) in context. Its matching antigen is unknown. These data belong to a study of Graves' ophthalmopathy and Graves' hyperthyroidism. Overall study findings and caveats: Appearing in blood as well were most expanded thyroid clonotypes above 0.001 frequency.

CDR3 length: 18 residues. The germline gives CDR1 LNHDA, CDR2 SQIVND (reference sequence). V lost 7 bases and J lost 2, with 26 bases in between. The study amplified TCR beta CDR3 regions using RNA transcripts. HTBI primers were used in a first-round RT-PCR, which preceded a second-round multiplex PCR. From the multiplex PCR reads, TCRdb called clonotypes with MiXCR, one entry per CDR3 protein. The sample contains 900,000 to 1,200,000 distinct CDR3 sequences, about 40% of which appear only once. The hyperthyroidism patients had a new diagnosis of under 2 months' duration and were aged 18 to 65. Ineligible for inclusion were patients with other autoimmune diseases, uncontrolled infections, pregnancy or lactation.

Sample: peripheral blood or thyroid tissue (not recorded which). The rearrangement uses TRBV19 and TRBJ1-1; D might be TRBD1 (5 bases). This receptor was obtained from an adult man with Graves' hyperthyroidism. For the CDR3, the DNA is TGTGCCAGTAACCCGTTTTTTCGGGGACCACGGCGAAACACTGAAGCTTTCTTT. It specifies CASNPFFRGPRRNTEAFF.